This record concerns one TCR beta chain sequence. Germline V gives CDR1 MGHRA, CDR2 YSYEKL. V was pared by 3 bases and J by 1 base, with 3 bases of the junction left unmatched. This CDR3 is built from 16 residues. This specimen belongs to a study of blood T cell repertoires in COVID-19. Authors' data handling: From reference gene primer amplification, estimates of nucleated cell counts were derived. The assay was immunoSEQ multiplex PCR, and TCRdb's table has in-frame clones only and misses some. V and J calls and clone size are those listed in that table; D and trimming were worked out from the DNA. The sample has around 320,000 clones, just under 90% seen once.

The sequenced sample was peripheral blood. This clonotype originated in a woman aged 25 to 39 with COVID-19, enrolled during active disease. V and J are TRBV4-1 and TRBJ2-1; TRBD2 matches 10 bases. The CDR3 DNA reads TGCGCCAGCAGCCAGTTACTAGCGGGGTCCTACAATGAGCAGTTCTTC. Protein sequence: CASSQLLAGSYNEQFF.